A selection of T cell receptor beta chains follows, all from one sample in a study of radiotherapy plus CTLA-4 blockade in lung cancer. Repertoires were generated with immunoSEQ multiplex PCR, while TCRdb's copy carries only in-frame clones and drops some. The repertoire holds approximately 60,000 clones, with roughly 80% as singletons. This material consisted of peripheral blood, taken from a patient treated with radiotherapy plus ipilimumab. The source of these receptors is a human donor with non-small cell lung cancer who had a complete response to radiotherapy plus ipilimumab. Both conserved end residues are part of each CDR3. The order of the fields is D gene, J gene, V gene, clone size, CDR3 DNA, CDR3 protein. A D gene is named only where the DNA matches it firmly. The size entry is marked missing in some rows and otherwise reads once, few, many or a size class.

TRBD1,TRBJ1-5,TRBV10-1,.,TGCGCCAGCAGTGACTCGGAACGGGACAGGGGCCCAAAAGGCAATCAGCCCCAGCATTTT,CASSDSERDRGPKGNQPQHF
TRBD2,TRBJ2-3,TRBV5-1,.,TGCGCCAGCAGCTTGGTACTAGCGGGAGCCGGCACAGATACGCAGTATTTT,CASSLVLAGAGTDTQYF
TRBD1,TRBJ1-2,TRBV9,.,TGTGCCAGCAGCGCCGGACAGGGGAGCGGCTACACCTTC,CASSAGQGSGYTF
TRBD1,TRBJ1-5,TRBV4-1,.,TGCGCCAGCAGCCAAGAAAATTCCGGGACAGGGAGGCCCCAGCATTTT,CASSQENSGTGRPQHF
.,TRBJ2-5,TRBV25-1,.,TGTGCCAGCACCCTCCGGGGGGACAGCATTTACTTC,CASTLRGDSIYF
TRBD1,TRBJ1-4,TRBV30,.,TGTGCCTGGAGTTTACCCAATCAGGGGGAGGGAGAAAAACTGTTTTTT,CAWSLPNQGEGEKLFF
.,TRBJ1-4,TRBV11-2,.,TGTGCCAGCAGCCCTACGGCAGGGATCGGGGAAAAACTGTTTTTT,CASSPTAGIGEKLFF
TRBD1,TRBJ2-2,TRBV4-1,.,TGCGCCAGCAGCCACCCGGGGACAGTGAACACCGGGGAGCTGTTTTTT,CASSHPGTVNTGELFF
TRBD2,TRBJ2-1,TRBV5-1,.,TGCGCCAGCAGCTTGGCCCCGACTAGCGGGACTTACAATGAGCAGTTCTTC,CASSLAPTSGTYNEQFF
.,TRBJ1-2,TRBV14,.,TGTGCCAGCAGCCAAGATGTCGGGTTCTATGGCTACACCTTC,CASSQDVGFYGYTF
.,TRBJ1-2,TRBV5-4,.,TGTGCCAGCAGCTTGAGGTCTGGAATGGATGGCTACACCTTC,CASSLRSGMDGYTF
.,TRBJ1-2,TRBV6-1,few,TGTGCCAGCAGTGAAAGATGGGACGGTTATGGCTACACCTTC,CASSERWDGYGYTF
TRBD2,TRBJ2-1,TRBV7-2,.,TGTGCCAGCAGCTCTAGCGACACCACGGGGGGGGAGCAGTTCTTC,CASSSSDTTGGEQFF
TRBD1,TRBJ2-7,TRBV9,.,TGTGCCAGCAGCGTAACGGGACAGGGTAGCTACGAGCAGTACTTC,CASSVTGQGSYEQYF
.,TRBJ2-5,TRBV7-9,.,TGTGCCAGCAGCTTTAATACTGAGACCCAGTACTTC,CASSFNTETQYF
.,TRBJ1-1,TRBV7-2,.,TGTGCCAGCAGCTTAGAGGACAGCCCTAACACTGAAGCTTTCTTT,CASSLEDSPNTEAFF
.,TRBJ1-1,TRBV6-5,.,TGTGCCAGCAGTTATGAGGGGGATACTGAAGCTTTCTTT,CASSYEGDTEAFF
.,TRBJ2-3,TRBV6-1,few,TGTGCCAGCAGTGAAAGTTGGGACGGAACAGATACGCAGTATTTT,CASSESWDGTDTQYF
TRBD1,TRBJ1-5,TRBV7-9,once,TGTGCCAGCAGCTCAGGACAGGGGGGTCAGCCCCAGCATTTT,CASSSGQGGQPQHF
.,TRBJ2-1,TRBV27,once,TGTGCCAGCAGTTTATATAGTTCAGGGGGGGCAGTAAGCTCCTACAATGAGCAGTTCTTC,CASSLYSSGGAVSSYNEQFF
.,TRBJ1-2,TRBV7-2,.,TGTGCCAGCAGCCCTCAGGGAGAACCCTATGGCTACACCTTC,CASSPQGEPYGYTF
TRBD1,TRBJ1-1,TRBV5-1,.,TGCGCCAGCAGCGTATCAGGGGGCGACACTGAAGCTTTCTTT,CASSVSGGDTEAFF
.,TRBJ2-2,TRBV18,.,TGTGCCAGCGGAAGAGACACCGGGGAGCTGTTTTTT,CASGRDTGELFF
.,TRBJ2-5,TRBV2,.,TGTGCCAGCACCCGAGAGGGTAGGGAGACCCAGTACTTC,CASTREGRETQYF
TRBD1,TRBJ1-5,TRBV4-1,.,TGCGCCAGCAGCCTCCGGACAGGGCATCAGCCCCAGCATTTT,CASSLRTGHQPQHF
.,TRBJ2-4,TRBV4-3,.,TGCGCCAGCAGCCAAGAGGCCAGACAGGGAGGTGGAAGCGTTCAGTACTTC,CASSQEARQGGGSVQYF
.,TRBJ2-1,TRBV5-1,.,TGCGCCAGCACCATATTCTCCGGGGCGGGGGAGCAGTTCTTC,CASTIFSGAGEQFF
.,TRBJ1-2,TRBV7-9,few,TGTGCCAGCAGCTTACGGGACACGGTATATGGCTACACCTTC,CASSLRDTVYGYTF
.,TRBJ1-4,TRBV6-5,.,TGTGCCAGCAGTGACCATGATTTAGGGGAAAAACTGTTTTTT,CASSDHDLGEKLFF
.,TRBJ1-1,TRBV11-2,.,TGTGCCAGCAGCCCCGGCGATTGGCAAGCTTTCTTT,CASSPGDWQAFF
.,TRBJ2-5,TRBV9,.,TGTGCCAGCAGCCCGGGAGTGTACCAAGAGACCCAGTACTTC,CASSPGVYQETQYF
TRBD1,TRBJ2-7,TRBV19,.,TGTGCCAGTAGTTCGCCGGGACAGGGGTTTTCCTACGAGCAGTACTTC,CASSSPGQGFSYEQYF
.,TRBJ1-2,TRBV27,.,TGTGCCAGCAGTTTAGAAGGGGTTGGCTACACCTTC,CASSLEGVGYTF
.,TRBJ2-2,TRBV9,few,TGTGCCAGCAGCGCATCCGGGACAAAGGCCGGGGAGCTGTTTTTT,CASSASGTKAGELFF
TRBD2,TRBJ2-3,TRBV6-1,once,TGTGCCAGCAGTAGCGGGGGGTCCGGAGATACGCAGTATTTT,CASSSGGSGDTQYF
TRBD2,TRBJ2-2,TRBV6-4,.,TGTGCCAGCAGTCGAGGAGCGGGAGGGCCCACCGGGGAGCTGTTTTTT,CASSRGAGGPTGELFF
TRBD1,TRBJ2-5,TRBV11-3,.,TGTGCCAGCAGCTCTCGCCGGGACAGGGTGATCGAGACCCAGTACTTC,CASSSRRDRVIETQYF
.,TRBJ1-1,TRBV15,few,TGTGCCACCAGCAGAGAGGTACCCGGGCCGGGCACTGAAGCTTTCTTT,CATSREVPGPGTEAFF
.,TRBJ2-1,TRBV7-2,few,TGTGCCAGCAGCCCCTTTGTTAGCGGTAGCTCCTACAATGAGCAGTTCTTC,CASSPFVSGSSYNEQFF
.,TRBJ2-1,TRBV9,.,TGTGCCAGCGGGCCGACGGGAACCTACAATGAGCAGTTCTTC,CASGPTGTYNEQFF
.,TRBJ2-1,TRBV11-2,.,TGTGCCAGCAGCTTAGAGGCGGTTGTTGGTGAGCAGTTCTTC,CASSLEAVVGEQFF
.,TRBJ2-6,TRBV29-1,.,TGCAGCGTTCAAGACTCTGGGGCCAACGTCCTGACTTTC,CSVQDSGANVLTF
.,TRBJ1-2,TRBV6-1,.,TGTGCCAGCAGTGAAACCCCGAACTACTATGGCTACACCTTC,CASSETPNYYGYTF
TRBD2,TRBJ2-7,TRBV7-2,few,TGTGCCAGCAGCTTAGAAGCGGGGGGGCGTTACGAGCAGTACTTC,CASSLEAGGRYEQYF
.,TRBJ1-4,TRBV7-9,.,TGTGCCAGCAGCCGGACGGGGGCAACTAATGAAAAACTGTTTTTT,CASSRTGATNEKLFF
.,TRBJ1-2,TRBV19,.,TGTGCCAGTAGTTGGGCCTCCTATGGCTACACCTTC,CASSWASYGYTF
TRBD2,TRBJ2-2,TRBV5-4,.,TGTGCCAGCAGCCCTGGGACTAGCGGGGGGGCGGTCACCGGGGAGCTGTTTTTT,CASSPGTSGGAVTGELFF
.,TRBJ2-3,TRBV27,once,TGTGCCAGCAGTTCTCACATCATGGACACAGATACGCAGTATTTT,CASSSHIMDTDTQYF
TRBD2,TRBJ2-1,TRBV5-1,.,TGCGCCAGCAGCTTAGTCACCGGGACTAGCGTTCTCAATGAGCAGTTCTTC,CASSLVTGTSVLNEQFF
.,TRBJ2-5,TRBV10-3,.,TGTGCCATCGGTCTTACGGGGTATCAAGAGACCCAGTACTTC,CAIGLTGYQETQYF
.,TRBJ2-1,TRBV6-5,.,TGTGCCAGCAGGAACCGGGAACCCTCCTACAATGAGCAGTTCTTC,CASRNREPSYNEQFF
.,TRBJ2-3,TRBV11-2,.,TGTGCCAGCAGCTTAGCCCTGGGGACGCAGTATTTT,CASSLALGTQYF
.,TRBJ2-7,TRBV5-1,.,TGCGCCAGCAGCCAAAGTATACCGAGAGGAGAGCAGTACTTC,CASSQSIPRGEQYF
.,TRBJ1-1,TRBV7-8,.,TGTGCCAGCCTAATTCTGGGTACAGGGATGAACACTGAAGCTTTCTTT,CASLILGTGMNTEAFF
.,TRBJ1-5,TRBV30,.,TGTGCCTGGAGTGTGGCAGTCAATCAGCCCCAGCATTTT,CAWSVAVNQPQHF